This T cell receptor beta chain is drawn from a study of shared clonotypes between healthy human individuals. The method was immunoSEQ multiplex PCR; TCRdb's version includes in-frame clones alone and lacks a portion of them. The sample includes under 2,500,000 clones, approximately 94% seen only once; the top ten take around 0.13%. The germline gives CDR1 SGHNT, CDR2 YYREEE (reference sequence). The CDR3 covers 15 residues. Unmatched junction bases numbered 4, after V lost 0 bases and J lost 3 bases. Investigators divided CD4+ cells into CD45RA+ naive and CD45RA-negative memory subsets. The rearrangement links TRBV5-4 to TRBJ2-5; 8 bases map to TRBD2. The sequence derives from a young man in good health. Sequencing was carried out using naive CD4+ T cells sorted from blood. The subset: CD45RA+ positively selected. The CDR3 here is CASSLGLAGKETQYF. The DNA for the CDR3 is TGTGCCAGCAGCTTGGGCCTAGCGGGTAAAGAGACCCAGTACTTC.